The sequence of this T cell receptor (beta chain) was determined in a study of blood T cell repertoires in COVID-19. In the study's own analysis: Quantification of nucleated cells was approximated via reference gene primer amplification. Using immunoSEQ multiplex PCR, the repertoire was profiled, and TCRdb retains in-frame clones only, with some absent. The D gene and trimming were derived from the DNA, and the V and J assignments and clone size from that table. In the table there are about 410,000 clones, roughly 91% of which are singletons. CDR1 and CDR2 from the germline V gene are SGHNT and YYREEE (reference sequence). Trimming cost V 2 bases and J 3 bases, with 5 bases left between them. This CDR3 contains 12 residues.

The chain employs TRBV5-4 and TRBJ1-1; D is unclear. The TCR comes from a young man who had recovered from COVID-19. Sequenced material: PBMCs or T cells enriched from blood (not recorded which). In nucleotides, the CDR3 is TGTGCCAGCAGCTTACGAGACACTGAAGCTTTCTTT. It yields the protein CASSLRDTEAFF.